This entry lists 18 T cell receptor beta chains sequenced from one sample in a study of blood T cell repertoires in COVID-19. Profiling relied on immunoSEQ multiplex PCR, and the TCRdb table lists in-frame clones only, not all of them. The sample has roughly 250,000 clones; roughly 91% are singletons. Input material: PBMCs or T cells enriched from blood (not recorded which). The receptors here all came from a woman aged 40 to 50 with acute COVID-19.

The rearrangement joins TRBV24-1 to TRBJ2-1; TRBD2 is a possible D gene (6 bases). The CDR3 has 13 amino acids. V lost 3 bases and J 6 bases, leaving 8 bases between the germline ends. The germline gives CDR1 KGHDR, CDR2 SFDVKD. CDR3 amino acids: CATSDPTSNEQFF. CDR3 DNA sequence: TGTGCCACCAGTGATCCGACTAGCAATGAGCAGTTCTTC.

The V gene is TRBV2, the J gene TRBJ2-1, with 11 bases lining up with TRBD2. Looked up from germline, CDR1 is SNHLY and CDR2 is FYNNEI. The CDR3 is made up of 14 amino acids. After removal of 8 bases from V and 6 bases from J, the junction contained 6 bases not matched to a gene. The CDR3 reads CASETSGETNEQFF. The CDR3 DNA reads as TGTGCCAGCGAGACTAGCGGGGAGACCAATGAGCAGTTCTTC. The whole variable domain, remainder taken from reference TRBV2 and TRBJ2-1, is EPEVTQTPSHQVTQMGQEVILRCVPISNHLYFYWYRQILGQKVEFLVSFYNNEISEKSEIFDDQFSVERPDGSNFTLKIRSTKLEDSAMYFCASETSGETNEQFFGPGTRLTVL.

The chain joins TRBV2 to TRBJ1-1; possibly TRBD1 for D (5 bases). Germline V gene lookup returns CDR1 SNHLY and CDR2 FYNNEI. The V gene lost 9 bases and the J gene lost 4 bases, with 21 bases spanning the gap. CDR3 length: 15 amino acids. The CDR3 DNA follows: TGTGCCAGGGTAAAAGAGGGCAGCGGGGGCACTGAAGCTTTCTTT. Its protein is CARVKEGSGGTEAFF.

This chain joins TRBV19 and TRBJ1-3; 7 bases align to TRBD1. This CDR3 spans 18 amino acids. Per the germline V gene, CDR1 is LNHDA and CDR2 is SQIVND (reference sequence). The V and J ends lost 11 bases and 1 base, in that order; junction bases with no gene match: 20. Written as DNA, the CDR3 is TGTGCCTCCCGGGGCGAGGGGGCCTGGGTATTTTCTGGAAACACCATATATTTT. Protein product: CASRGEGAWVFSGNTIYF.

The CDR3, as DNA: TGTGCCAGCAGTTCCACCGGGACAGCTACCTCCTACGAGCAGTACTTC. Translated: CASSSTGTATSYEQYF. This sequence joins TRBV27 and TRBJ2-7; 7 bases align to TRBD1. This CDR3 has 16 amino acids. Germline V CDR1 and CDR2: MNHEY, SMNVEV (reference sequence). J gave up 0 bases and V 4 bases, and 9 bases lay outside the gene matches.

This chain links TRBV20-1 with TRBJ2-1, with a weak D call TRBD2 (6 bases). Germline V gene data show CDR1 as DFQATT and CDR2 as SNEGSKA (reference sequence). The CDR3 length is 15 residues. Trimming took off 3 bases at V and 5 bases at J, with 17 bases between the two ends. This CDR3 is CSASNMGRHNNEQFF. The CDR3 nucleotides are TGCAGTGCTAGTAATATGGGGAGGCATAACAATGAGCAGTTCTTC.

The chain recombines TRBV30 with TRBJ2-2; possibly TRBD1 for D (5 bases). The CDR3 loop spans 14 amino acids. The germline CDR1 and CDR2 sequences are GTSNPN and SVGIG (reference sequence). V was clipped by 0 bases and J by 7 bases, with 12 bases between them. The chain's CDR3 is CAWSVGARNGELFF. CDR3 nucleotide sequence: TGTGCCTGGAGTGTTGGGGCGCGGAACGGGGAGCTGTTTTTT.

This clone has just a few counts. V usage is TRBV3-1 (or the pseudogene TRBV3-2) and J usage is TRBJ1-1; perhaps TRBD1 as D (5 bases). V gave up 2 bases and J gave up 4 bases, with 17 bases separating them. CDR3 length: 16 residues. The germline V gene has CDR1 LGHDT and CDR2 YNNKEL (reference sequence). The CDR3 bases are TGTGCCAGCAGCCAACACGGAGGGGTACGGGCCACTGAAGCTTTCTTT. It is translated as CASSQHGGVRATEAFF.

This sequence joins TRBV5-4 and TRBJ2-5; TRBD2 aligns across 7 bases. Trimming at V came to 0 bases and at J to 4 bases, leaving 9 bases not matched to a gene. The CDR3 length is 16 residues. Germline-derived CDR1 and CDR2 are SGHNT and YYREEE (reference sequence). The CDR3: CASSLGLAEGTETQYF. The CDR3, as DNA: TGTGCCAGCAGCTTGGGGCTAGCGGAGGGGACAGAGACCCAGTACTTC.

V usage is TRBV5-4 and J usage is TRBJ2-3; D is unclear. Germline V gives CDR1 SGHNT, CDR2 YYREEE (reference sequence). The CDR3 consists of 13 residues. V was pared by 7 bases and J by 1 base, with 10 bases between. The CDR3 protein is CASRVTGTDTQYF. The CDR3 DNA sequence: TGTGCCAGCCGGGTGACCGGCACAGATACGCAGTATTTT.

As concerns this clone: The junction differs from germline at one of its ends, possibly a read error. This sequence joins TRBV19 and TRBJ1-5, with 10 positions matching TRBD1. Germline V lookup: CDR1 LNHDA, CDR2 SQIVND (reference sequence). The CDR3 contains 14 residues. The CDR3 spells CASRIGQGDQPQHF. The CDR3 coding sequence is TGTGCCAGTAGAATAGGACAGGGGGACCAGCCCCAGCATTTT.

The CDR3 protein is CASSYWTGYSPLHF. Here the CDR3 DNA reads TGCGCCAGCAGCTACTGGACAGGGTATTCACCCCTCCACTTT. V usage is TRBV5-1 and J usage is TRBJ1-6, with 8 bases aligning to TRBD1. V trimming: 3 bases; J trimming: 8 bases; junction bases outside the gene matches: 4. Germline values: CDR1 SGHRS, CDR2 YFSETQ. This CDR3 comprises 14 residues. The entire variable domain, with the rest obtained from reference TRBV5-1 and TRBJ1-6, is as follows: KAGVTQTPRYLIKTRGQQVTLSCSPISGHRSVSWYQQTPGQGLQFLFEYFSETQRNKGNFPGRFSGRQFSNSRSEMNVSTLELGDSALYLCASSYWTGYSPLHFGNGTRLTVT.

This clone is a singleton in its sample. V and J are TRBV11-2 and TRBJ2-5; D is unresolved. V gave up 2 bases and J gave up 2 bases, with 9 bases separating them. The length of the CDR3 is 14 residues. Germline V CDR1 and CDR2: SGHAT, FQNNGV. CDR3: CASSLRSPQETQYF. DNA for the CDR3: TGTGCCAGCAGCTTACGGTCTCCTCAAGAGACCCAGTACTTC.

This chain links TRBV5-1 with TRBJ2-5, with 9 bases identical to TRBD2. Germline trimming cut 3 bases from V and 1 base from J; bases unmatched to any gene: 7. Germline lookup yields CDR1 SGHRS and CDR2 YFSETQ. CDR3 length equals 16 residues. The CDR3 sequence is CASSSEAGGLQETQYF. CDR3 DNA sequence: TGCGCCAGCAGCTCCGAAGCGGGGGGTCTCCAAGAGACCCAGTACTTC.

The chain recombines TRBV5-1 with TRBJ1-2, with D perhaps TRBD1 (6 bases). CDR3 length equals 15 residues. The V end lost 0 bases, the J end lost 5 bases, and 14 bases lay between the germline ends. The V gene's germline CDR1 is SGHRS and CDR2 YFSETQ. Here the CDR3 DNA reads TGCGCCAGCAGCTTGGATACAGGGTTTCCGTATGGCTACACCTTC. It yields the protein CASSLDTGFPYGYTF.

The chain combines TRBV30 with TRBJ1-3; a possible D gene is TRBD1 (5 bases). CDR1 is GTSNPN and CDR2 is SVGIG in the germline V gene (reference sequence). The CDR3 loop spans 15 amino acids. Trimming removed 3 bases from V and 0 bases from J, with 12 bases in between. In nucleotides, the CDR3 is TGTGCCTGGAGCGACCAGGGCCACTCTGGAAACACCATATATTTT. Protein product: CAWSDQGHSGNTIYF.

This chain uses TRBV18 with TRBJ1-4, with D unresolved. Trimming pared 5 bases from V and 0 bases from J, leaving 10 bases between. Germline values: CDR1 KGHSH, CDR2 LQKENI. This CDR3 is built from 15 residues. In DNA, the CDR3 is TGTGCCAGCTCAAAGATTAGTGCAACTAATGAAAAACTGTTTTTT. It encodes CASSKISATNEKLFF.

This chain joins TRBV30 and TRBJ2-3; D may be TRBD2 (5 bases). CDR3 length: 15 amino acids. CDR1 and CDR2 (germline): GTSNPN, SVGIG (reference sequence). V dropped 3 bases and J dropped 0 bases, with 13 bases sitting between them. The CDR3 protein is CAWSALAHSTDTQYF. The DNA of the CDR3 is TGTGCCTGGAGCGCCTTAGCGCATAGCACAGATACGCAGTATTTT.